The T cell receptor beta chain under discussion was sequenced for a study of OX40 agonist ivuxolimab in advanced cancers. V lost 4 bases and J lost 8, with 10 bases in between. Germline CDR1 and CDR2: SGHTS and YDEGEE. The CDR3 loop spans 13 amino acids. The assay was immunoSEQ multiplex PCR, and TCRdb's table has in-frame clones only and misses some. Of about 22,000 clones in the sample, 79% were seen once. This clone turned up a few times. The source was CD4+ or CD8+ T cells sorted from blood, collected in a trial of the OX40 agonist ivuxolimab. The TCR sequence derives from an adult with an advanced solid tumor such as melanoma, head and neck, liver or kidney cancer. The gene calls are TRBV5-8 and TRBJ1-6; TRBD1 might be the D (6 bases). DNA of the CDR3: TGTGCCAGCAGCCAACCAGGGGATTCACCCCTCCACTTT. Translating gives CASSQPGDSPLHF.